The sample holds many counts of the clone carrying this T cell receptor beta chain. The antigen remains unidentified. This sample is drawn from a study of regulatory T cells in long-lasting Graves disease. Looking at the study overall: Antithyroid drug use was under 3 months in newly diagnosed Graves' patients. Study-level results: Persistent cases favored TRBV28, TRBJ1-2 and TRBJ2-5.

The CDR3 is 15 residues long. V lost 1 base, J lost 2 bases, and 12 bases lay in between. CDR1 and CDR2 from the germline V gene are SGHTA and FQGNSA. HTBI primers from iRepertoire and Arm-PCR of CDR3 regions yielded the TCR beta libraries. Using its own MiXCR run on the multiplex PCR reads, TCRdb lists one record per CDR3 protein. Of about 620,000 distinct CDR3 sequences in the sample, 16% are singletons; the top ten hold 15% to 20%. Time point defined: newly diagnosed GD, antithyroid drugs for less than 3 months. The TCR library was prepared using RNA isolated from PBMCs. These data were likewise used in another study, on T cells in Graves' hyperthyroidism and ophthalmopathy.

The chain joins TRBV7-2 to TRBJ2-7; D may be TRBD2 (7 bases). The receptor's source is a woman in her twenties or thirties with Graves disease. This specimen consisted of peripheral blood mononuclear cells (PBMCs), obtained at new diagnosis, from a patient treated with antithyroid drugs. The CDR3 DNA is TGTGCCAGCAGCTTAGTGGGGGGGGCGACCTACGAGCAGTACTTC. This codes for CASSLVGGATYEQYF. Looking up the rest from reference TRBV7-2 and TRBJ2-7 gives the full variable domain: GAGVSQSPSNKVTEKGKDVELRCDPISGHTALYWYRQSLGQGLEFLIYFQGNSAPDKSGLPSDRFSAERTGGSVSTLTIQRTQQEDSAVYLCASSLVGGATYEQYFGPGTRLTVT.